This TCR beta chain was profiled in a study of shared clonotypes between healthy human individuals (dated by TCRdb to 2019 to 2021). For context, the study as a whole: A couple of women and a few men aged 18 to 49 years were included in the cohort. Between about 0.8 and 9 billion PBMCs per donor were obtained by leukapheresis. To increase sequencing depth and limit assay-specific biases, TCR repertoire library preparation and sequencing were carried out by different laboratories using diverse techniques. To estimate repertoire size and how much clonotype sharing occurs between individuals, the study deeply sequenced the blood TCR repertoires of five healthy adults. Per donor, three plates each were used for CD4 naive and CD4 memory, two for CD8 naive, and one for CD8 memory. What the authors observed across the whole study: Rarefaction of sorted-subset datasets indicated incomplete sequencing despite the large sequencing depth. Naive subsets generally had larger estimated clonotype richness than memory subsets did. The small number of donors limited the genetic and exposure-history diversity represented. Based on pairwise subsampling, the degree of clonotype sharing among donors was expected to be affected by sequencing depth. About 5% of naive CD4, 3.5% of naive CD8, roughly 2.4% of memory CD4, and 0.35% to 0.5% of memory CD8 clonotypes were shared across several donors. Sampling was restricted to blood, and TCR repertoires in tissues likely differ from the TCR repertoires found in blood. Higher generation probabilities were observed for clonotypes shared by all four sorted-subset donors than for non-shared clonotypes.

The CDR3 has 12 amino acids, counting the end cysteine and phenylalanine. The sequence is cut down to CDR3 DNA, 36 bases in frame from base 1. CDR1 LNHDA and CDR2 SQIVND are derived from the germline V gene (reference sequence). Relative to germline, V is 4 bases shorter and J is 3 bases shorter, with 7 bases between their ends. With regard to this clone: The antigen this receptor binds is unknown. Base qualities are not at hand, and no much larger clone is one base apart.

TCR CDR3 regions were amplified from genomic DNA by multiplex PCR using the deep immunoSEQ assay. Genomic DNA extracted from each cell subset was distributed evenly over all wells of several immunoSEQ 96-well plates, and each plate served as one replicate. For sorted subsets, 200 to 250 ng of genomic DNA, equivalent to around 30,000 T cell genomes, went into each replicate PCR. Purified libraries were measured with a Qubit 3.0 fluorometer, size-checked on a Bioanalyzer 2100, and measured again with the KAPA Library Quantification kit. Each immunoSEQ 96-well plate was sequenced on its own single-read 150-cycle Illumina NextSeq 550 flow cell. In the paper's pipeline: Because the immunoSEQ output held only junctional sequences and lacked quality scores, the filtering could not match the filtering applied to full-length reads. Sequences were annotated with PyIR, a Python wrapper for IgBLAST v1.9, and V/J genes and CDR3 were assigned using IMGT germline references. Any read was removed if the V/J assignment was weak (E-value above 1e-6), the CDR3 was missing, or the read contained stop codons, out-of-frame junctions, or ambiguous translated residues. A V3J clonotype was defined by an identical inferred V gene, J gene, and CDR3 amino acid sequence. The percentage overlap between two repertoires was calculated by dividing the number of shared unique clonotypes by the size of the smaller repertoire. RTK rarefaction, the Chao1 estimator, and Recon v2.1 estimates of unobserved clonotypes were used to assess repertoire richness. OLGA was used to compute generation probabilities for all TCRbeta clonotypes that the gDNA method yielded from several donors. TCRdb retrieved this table from immuneACCESS and kept in-frame rearrangements only. Not all clones are present; in checked studies, unresolved V genes account for under half, and no reason is known for the remainder. The V and J calls and clone size were taken over from that table, and D and trimming were inferred from the DNA. Present in this sample are about 960,000 clones, about three quarters of which were seen just once. The leading ten clones occupy roughly 1.5% of the sample.

The donors were healthy, HIV-negative adults who had no recently reported acute infections or vaccinations. Every donor was a Caucasian adult living in Nashville, Tennessee, USA. CD4+ T cells were enriched by magnetic negative selection; naive cells were then positively selected on CD45RA, and the negative fraction formed the memory subset. Blood was obtained by leukapheresis, after which PBMCs were separated by Ficoll-Histopaque density gradient centrifugation and cryopreserved in liquid nitrogen vapor phase. Analytical flow cytometry was used to check the purity and quantity of each magnetically sorted T cell population. From each sorted fraction, genomic DNA was isolated and quantified by UV absorbance on a Nanodrop 2000c.

This TCR was sampled from a man between 18 and 35 years old in good health. Sample: memory CD4+ T cells sorted from blood. The sample's cell subset or site label is to be understood as: CD45RA-negative fraction. This chain is built from TRBV19 and TRBJ2-7; no D segment can be confidently identified. CDR3 loop: CASSNWDYEQYF. The nucleotide sequence is given as TGTGCCAGTAGTAATTGGGACTACGAGCAGTACTTC.